This T cell receptor beta chain was sequenced in a study of cytomegalovirus exposure and HLA in healthy donors. In germline, CDR1 is LGHNA, CDR2 YNFKEQ. Trimming took 0 bases from V and 6 from J, leaving 9 bases between them. This CDR3 comprises 15 residues. Study observations and caveats: Sequencing depth roughly uniform across donors was assumed in presence/absence analyses. Looking again later, the authors saw that most CMV-associated TCR beta chains seemed HLA-restricted.

The study ran its PCR with 60 Vbeta and 13 Jbeta primers. Authors' methods: The authors later counted some 76 million unique TCR beta chains, 8.5 million to 13 million of them shared. Method: immunoSEQ multiplex PCR; TCRdb's copy keeps in-frame clones and lacks some. The D gene and trimming were derived from the DNA, and the V and J assignments and clone size from that table. This sample yields 100,000 to 120,000 clones, of which 75% to 80% are seen a single time; under 1.5% belongs to the top ten. Note on this clone: Antigen specificity is unknown.

The sequence was collected from a woman in her twenties or thirties in good health and CMV-seronegative. Sequenced sample: PBMCs. This sequence joins TRBV4-2 and TRBJ1-6; weak D call: TRBD1 (5 bases). The CDR3 protein is CASSQDGQGNSPLHF. The CDR3 DNA sequence: TGTGCCAGCAGCCAAGACGGGCAGGGTAATTCACCCCTCCACTTT.